A single sample gave rise to the 28 T cell receptor beta chains below, sequenced in a study of T cells in Graves' hyperthyroidism and ophthalmopathy. Researchers took RNA transcripts and amplified the TCR beta CDR3 regions from them. Initially, a first-round RT-PCR of the TCR CDR3 employed the HTBI primer set. TCRdb itself ran the multiplex PCR reads through MiXCR, one entry per CDR3 protein. This sample carries about 410,000 distinct CDR3 sequences, about 14% of them seen once, and the ten largest clones take around 20%. The sequenced sample consisted of blood. These receptor sequences come from a woman between 25 and 40 years old with Graves' ophthalmopathy.

This clonotype has more than one count but fewer than ten. The J gene is TRBJ1-5, the V gene TRBV7-8; D not certain. Trimming shortened V by 5 bases and J by 9 bases, and 14 bases separated the two germline ends. CDR1 is SGHVS, CDR2 FQNEAQ, per germline. This CDR3 is 13 amino acids long. The CDR3 reads CASSIRGKWPQHF. CDR3 nucleotides: TGTGCCAGCAGCATCCGGGGAAAGTGGCCCCAGCATTTT.

This clonotype was counted at least ten times. The J gene is TRBJ1-2, the V gene TRBV11-2; D not resolved. With 5 bases removed from V and 5 bases from J, the gap between germline ends came to 24 bases. The germline CDR1 and CDR2 sequences are SGHAT and FQNNGV. CDR3 size: 17 residues. CDR3 protein: CASSPLYTQPGGYGYTF. CDR3 DNA sequence: TGTGCCAGCAGCCCGTTATACACCCAACCTGGCGGGTATGGCTACACCTTC. The full variable domain, completed using reference TRBV11-2 and TRBJ1-2, is EAGVAQSPRYKIIEKRQSVAFWCNPISGHATLYWYQQILGQGPKLLIQFQNNGVVDDSQLPKDRFSAERLKGVDSTLKIQPAKLEDSAVYLCASSPLYTQPGGYGYTFGSGTRLTVV.

Only a few counts were recorded for this clonotype. The J gene is TRBJ1-1, the V gene TRBV14; D is possibly TRBD1 (6 bases). The V and J ends lost 0 bases and 11 bases respectively, with 13 bases between them. The CDR3 has 13 amino acids. Germline V gene data show CDR1 as SGHDN and CDR2 as FVKESK. In nucleotides, the CDR3 is TGTGCCAGCAGCCAAGACGTGTACAGGGATGCTTTCTTT. Amino acids: CASSQDVYRDAFF.

Ten or more counts support this clonotype. V is TRBV18 and J is TRBJ1-5, with 7 nucleotides matching TRBD1. Germline V lookup: CDR1 KGHSH, CDR2 LQKENI. V lost 5 bases, J lost 5 bases, and 3 bases stayed unmatched. CDR3 length: 13 residues. The CDR3 DNA follows: TGTGCCAGCTCAGACAGGGACTATCAGCCCCAGCATTTT. This gives the protein CASSDRDYQPQHF.

There are many counts of this clonotype. This chain connects TRBV5-1 to TRBJ2-2; D possibly corresponds to TRBD2 (5 bases). Trimming stripped 0 bases from V and 0 bases from J, with 9 bases between. This CDR3 spans 16 amino acids. Germline V gives CDR1 SGHRS, CDR2 YFSETQ. The CDR3 DNA sequence: TGCGCCAGCAGCTTGGGGAGGTTCGCGAACACCGGGGAGCTGTTTTTT. Amino acid sequence: CASSLGRFANTGELFF.

The CDR3 here is CASSFLLRQGIDTEAFF. The CDR3 bases are TGTGCCAGCAGTTTTCTCCTCCGACAGGGTATTGACACTGAAGCTTTCTTT. V and J are TRBV12-3 or TRBV12-4 and TRBJ1-1, with 7 positions matching TRBD1. V lost 3 bases to trimming and J lost 3 bases; unmatched junction nucleotides: 13. This CDR3 is built from 17 residues.

This clonotype was recorded at least ten times. The chain carries TRBV18 and TRBJ1-1; perhaps TRBD1 as D (6 bases). CDR1 is KGHSH, CDR2 LQKENI, per germline. Trimming left V 3 bases short and J 10 bases short, with 12 bases between. CDR3 length: 12 residues. The CDR3 loop reads CASSPRGDGAFF. The CDR3 coding sequence is TGTGCCAGCTCACCCAGGGGCGATGGAGCTTTCTTT.

The V and J genes are TRBV7-9 and TRBJ2-7, with TRBD1 matching 7 bases. CDR1 is SEHNR, CDR2 FQNEAQ, per germline (reference sequence). The CDR3 covers 14 residues. V dropped 5 bases and J dropped 6; count of bases not matched to a gene: 10. In nucleotides, the CDR3 is TGTGCCAGCAGCGCCAGGACAGGACCCCCCGAGCAGTACTTC. As protein: CASSARTGPPEQYF.

This clonotype has at least ten counts. The rearrangement links TRBV20-1 to TRBJ1-1, with a possible D match to TRBD1 (5 bases). In germline, CDR1 is DFQATT, CDR2 SNEGSKA (reference sequence). The CDR3 loop spans 16 amino acids. Between the trimmed V and J ends, which lost 0 bases and 1 base, there was a span of 15 bases. CDR3 in amino acids: CSARDGRLGENTEAFF. The CDR3 bases are TGCAGTGCTAGAGATGGCAGGTTGGGGGAGAACACTGAAGCTTTCTTT.

In DNA form, the CDR3 reads TGTGCCAGCTCACGATTGGACAGGTCCATGAACACTGAAGCTTTCTTT. Amino acid sequence: CASSRLDRSMNTEAFF. The chain uses TRBV18 and TRBJ1-1; TRBD1 aligns across 7 bases. CDR1 is KGHSH, CDR2 LQKENI, per germline. J was trimmed by 0 bases and V by 4 bases; bases with no gene match: 8. The CDR3 spans 16 residues.

This clonotype was observed many times. This sequence joins TRBV28 and TRBJ2-5; D ambiguous. From germline, CDR1 is MDHEN and CDR2 SYDVKM. CDR3 length: 13 amino acids. V was shortened by 2 bases and J by 1 base, with 5 bases between the two germline ends. In DNA form, the CDR3 reads TGTGCCAGCAGTTTACCGGGCCAAGAGACCCAGTACTTC. Translated: CASSLPGQETQYF.

This clonotype showed up many times. The CDR3 here is CSARDATANYEQYF. CDR3 nucleotides: TGCAGTGCTAGAGATGCGACAGCCAACTACGAGCAGTACTTC. The chain has TRBV20-1 and TRBJ2-7; a possible D gene is TRBD1 (5 bases). The germline gives CDR1 DFQATT, CDR2 SNEGSKA (reference sequence). The CDR3 contains 14 residues. Trimming removed 0 bases at V and 3 bases at J, with 12 bases between.

This chain links TRBV5-1 with TRBJ2-5, with 13 nucleotides matching TRBD2. Germline V gene data show CDR1 as SGHRS and CDR2 as YFSETQ. Losses at the gene ends were 3 bases for V and 4 bases for J; bases not matched to a gene: 6. CDR3 length equals 16 residues. CDR3 region: CASSSDRTSGGETQYF. CDR3 nucleotide sequence: TGCGCCAGCAGCTCCGATAGGACTAGCGGGGGAGAGACCCAGTACTTC. Together with reference TRBV5-1 and TRBJ2-5, the CDR3 gives the full variable domain: KAGVTQTPRYLIKTRGQQVTLSCSPISGHRSVSWYQQTPGQGLQFLFEYFSETQRNKGNFPGRFSGRQFSNSRSEMNVSTLELGDSALYLCASSSDRTSGGETQYFGPGTRLLVL.

This rearrangement joins TRBV28 to TRBJ2-3; 10 nucleotides align to TRBD1. J gave up 1 base and V 5 bases, and 6 bases lay outside the gene matches. The CDR3 totals 16 residues. Looked up from germline, CDR1 is MDHEN and CDR2 is SYDVKM. CDR3 sequence reads: CASSPSGTGGTDTQYF. DNA of the CDR3: TGTGCCAGCAGTCCCTCCGGGACAGGGGGCACAGATACGCAGTATTTT.

This clonotype was recorded at least ten times. The rearrangement uses TRBV7-3 and TRBJ1-2; 7 bases line up with TRBD1. The J segment lost 4 bases and the V segment lost 5 bases, leaving 7 bases of the junction unmatched. The length of the CDR3 is 14 residues. CDR1 is SGHTA and CDR2 is FQGTGA in the germline V gene. The chain's CDR3 is CASSPTPGGYGYTF. DNA for the CDR3: TGTGCCAGCAGCCCGACGCCAGGGGGCTATGGCTACACCTTC.

At least ten counts were recorded for this clonotype. This chain connects TRBV11-3 to TRBJ2-1; D is unclear. Trimming left V 3 bases short and J 7 bases short, with 4 bases between. The CDR3 is 11 residues long. Germline V gives CDR1 SGHNT, CDR2 YENEEA. The CDR3 region is CASSFSNEQFF. The CDR3 region has the DNA TGTGCCAGCAGCTTCAGTAATGAGCAGTTCTTC.

The chain joins TRBV6-5 to TRBJ2-7; D gene ambiguous. Trimming pared 0 bases from V and 2 bases from J, leaving 11 bases between. Germline V gene data show CDR1 as MNHEY and CDR2 as SVGAGI. The CDR3 is 15 residues long. The CDR3 DNA follows: TGTGCCAGCAGTTACTCGCAGGACGTGACCTACGAGCAGTACTTC. As protein: CASSYSQDVTYEQYF.

This clonotype was observed at least ten times. V and J are TRBV7-9 and TRBJ2-7; 8 nucleotides line up with TRBD2. With V trimmed by 3 bases and J by 7 bases, 5 bases remained unmatched. This CDR3 has 13 amino acids. The V gene's germline CDR1 is SEHNR and CDR2 FQNEAQ (reference sequence). The CDR3 DNA reads as TGTGCCAGCAGCTTCGGGACTAGTAGTGAGCAGTACTTC. Residues: CASSFGTSSEQYF.

In its sample, this clonotype was seen many times. The chain carries TRBV2 and TRBJ1-4; tentative D call: TRBD1 (6 bases). CDR3 length: 16 residues. V was clipped by 4 bases and J by 7 bases, with 19 bases between them. CDR1 and CDR2 (germline): SNHLY, FYNNEI. The CDR3 spells CASSALGARAGEKLFF. CDR3 in DNA: TGTGCCAGCAGTGCCTTGGGGGCCCGGGCGGGTGAAAAACTGTTTTTT.

This clonotype was seen many times. The chain links TRBV6-1 to TRBJ2-5; 12 nucleotides agree with TRBD2. The V and J ends lost 8 bases and 4 bases, in that order; junction bases with no gene match: 8. There are 15 residues in the CDR3. Germline-derived CDR1 and CDR2 are MNHNS and SASEGT. The CDR3 reads CASSLASGGAETQYF. The CDR3 region has the DNA TGTGCCAGCTCCCTGGCTAGCGGGGGGGCAGAGACCCAGTACTTC.

In this sample, this clonotype turned up many times. The chain uses TRBV12-3 or TRBV12-4 and TRBJ2-5; tentatively, D is TRBD1 (7 bases). V lost 5 bases, J lost 2 bases, and 21 bases lay in between. This CDR3 has 17 residues. CDR3 sequence reads: CASSPQPGLRGQETQYF. In nucleotides, the CDR3 is TGTGCCAGCAGTCCACAACCGGGACTCAGGGGGCAAGAGACCCAGTACTTC.

This clonotype came up many times. The chain combines TRBV20-1 with TRBJ2-5, with D perhaps being TRBD1 or TRBD2 (5 bases each). The V and J ends lost 6 bases and 5 bases respectively, with 10 bases between them. This CDR3 has 11 amino acids. Per the germline V gene, CDR1 is DFQATT and CDR2 is SNEGSKA (reference sequence). The chain's CDR3 is CSALWGETQYF. In DNA, the CDR3 is TGCAGTGCCCTTTGGGGGGAGACCCAGTACTTC.

In this sample, this clonotype turned up a few times. The J gene is TRBJ1-1, the V gene TRBV10-3; D remains unclear. Per germline, CDR1 ENHRY and CDR2 SYGVKD. The CDR3 consists of 13 residues. Trimming removed 4 bases at V and 0 bases at J, with 6 bases between. The DNA for the CDR3 is TGTGCCATCAGTGGCAGCATGAACACTGAAGCTTTCTTT. Protein: CAISGSMNTEAFF.

The chain employs TRBV12-3 or TRBV12-4 and TRBJ2-2; D call uncertain. Trimming cost V 6 bases and J 4 bases, with 6 bases left between them. This CDR3 spans 12 amino acids. This CDR3 is CASSWFTGELFF. Here the CDR3 DNA reads TGTGCCAGCAGCTGGTTCACCGGGGAGCTGTTTTTT.

The chain joins TRBV6-1 to TRBJ1-4; no reliable D call. V shed 3 bases and J shed 3 bases, with 5 bases lying between them. The CDR3 has 13 residues. Germline V gene data show CDR1 as MNHNS and CDR2 as SASEGT. In DNA form, the CDR3 reads TGTGCCAGCAGTGAGGGCCCTAATGAAAAACTGTTTTTT. Encoded protein: CASSEGPNEKLFF.

The genes are TRBV19 and TRBJ1-5; D is ambiguous. The V gene lost 6 bases and the J gene lost 4 bases, with 22 bases spanning the gap. Germline CDR1 LNHDA, CDR2 SQIVND (reference sequence). The CDR3 sequence is 17 residues long. The CDR3, as DNA: TGTGCCAGTAGCACGGACCCGGTTGCAAGAATTAATCAGCCCCAGCATTTT. Its protein is CASSTDPVARINQPQHF.

The V gene is TRBV6-1, the J gene TRBJ1-4; TRBD1 aligns across 7 bases. This CDR3 has 14 amino acids. Germline CDR1 is MNHNS and CDR2 is SASEGT. V was clipped by 6 bases and J by 8 bases; unmatched bases: 9. The DNA for the CDR3 is TGTGCCAGCAGACCCGGACAGGTCCGGGAAAAACTGTTTTTT. It codes for CASRPGQVREKLFF.

This clonotype has more than one count but fewer than ten. The DNA of the CDR3 is TGTGCCAGCACTATTAGCCGGACGAGCTCCTATAATTCACCCCTCCACTTT. Protein product: CASTISRTSSYNSPLHF. The chain combines TRBV6-1 with TRBJ1-6; D is undetermined. CDR1 MNHNS and CDR2 SASEGT come from the germline V gene. The CDR3 spans 17 residues. The V end was cut by 7 bases, the J end by 0 bases, with 16 bases between.